The 20 T cell receptor beta chains listed next were all sequenced from one sample in a study of T cell repertoires in cytomegalovirus infection. TCRdb reprocessed the reads via MiXCR and lists one record per CDR3 protein. The repertoire holds some 300,000 distinct CDR3 sequences, with roughly 13% as singletons. The sequencing input was PBMCs. The receptor source for this set is a human donor in good health (CMV status not recorded). Some clones in this sample may be carry-over from other donors' samples.

The CDR3 DNA reads as TGTGCCAGCAGTGGAGAGGCCGCAGCCTTAAACATTCAGTACTTC. Residues: CASSGEAAALNIQYF. The chain links TRBV2 to TRBJ2-4; no firm D call. Per germline, CDR1 SNHLY and CDR2 FYNNEI. V lost 4 bases and J lost 6, with 16 bases in between. CDR3 length equals 15 residues.

V usage is TRBV19 and J usage is TRBJ1-1, with D perhaps matching TRBD1 (5 bases). The CDR3 totals 13 residues. CDR1 is LNHDA and CDR2 is SQIVND in the germline V gene (reference sequence). The germline V and J ends were trimmed by 5 bases and 5 bases, with 12 bases remaining between them. In DNA, the CDR3 is TGTGCCAGTAGTTCTAAGGGGCGGACTGAAGCTTTCTTT. Its protein is CASSSKGRTEAFF.

The chain links TRBV3-1 to TRBJ1-1; 7 bases match TRBD1. Trimming at V came to 4 bases and at J to 4 bases, leaving 6 bases not matched to a gene. Germline V lookup: CDR1 LGHDT, CDR2 YNNKEL (reference sequence). This CDR3 is 14 amino acids long. CDR3 in DNA: TGTGCCAGCAGCCGGACAGGAGAACCCACTGAAGCTTTCTTT. This translates into CASSRTGEPTEAFF.

The sample holds many counts of this clonotype. V gene TRBV7-2 combines with J gene TRBJ1-4, with a weak D call TRBD1 (5 bases). Trimming cost V 2 bases and J 14 bases, with 18 bases left between them. This CDR3 region has 14 residues. CDR1 is SGHTA, CDR2 FQGNSA, per germline. This CDR3 is CASSLRAGWSGLFF. In nucleotides, the CDR3 is TGTGCCAGCAGCTTACGGGCAGGGTGGTCAGGGCTGTTTTTT.

The rearrangement joins TRBV5-4 to TRBJ2-1; TRBD1 aligns across 8 bases. There are 18 residues in the CDR3. Germline CDR1 SGHNT, CDR2 YYREEE (reference sequence). With V trimmed by 3 bases and J by 7 bases, 18 bases remained unmatched. The CDR3 bases are TGTGCCAGCAGCTCCCCAAACAGGGGGGCTCTTAATTCGAATGAGCAGTTCTTC. Encoded protein: CASSSPNRGALNSNEQFF.

The table lists this clonotype with many counts. This sequence joins TRBV6-2 or TRBV6-3 and TRBJ2-7, with D unclear. Trimming shortened V by 6 bases and J by 3 bases, and 9 bases separated the two germline ends. The CDR3 is 12 amino acids. Germline loops: CDR1 MNHEY, CDR2 SVGEGT. CDR3 nucleotides: TGTGCCAGCAGGAACTGGGTCTACGAGCAGTACTTC. It specifies CASRNWVYEQYF.

The chain uses TRBV20-1 and TRBJ1-6, with D possibly being TRBD1 (5 bases). The germline V gene encodes CDR1 DFQATT and CDR2 SNEGSKA (reference sequence). Trimming took off 3 bases at V and 7 bases at J, with 19 bases between the two ends. The CDR3 covers 16 residues. The CDR3 reads CSARPPWQGWNSPLHF. DNA of the CDR3: TGCAGTGCTAGGCCGCCATGGCAGGGTTGGAATTCACCCCTCCACTTT.

The table lists this clonotype with a few counts. The genes are TRBV4-1 and TRBJ2-1; D possibly uses TRBD1 or TRBD2 (5 bases each). The CDR3 runs to 17 residues. Looked up from germline, CDR1 is MGHRA and CDR2 is YSYEKL. V dropped 0 bases and J dropped 3 bases, with 15 bases sitting between them. This chain's CDR3 is CASSQDGGGLSYNEQFF. The CDR3, as DNA: TGCGCCAGCAGCCAAGATGGTGGGGGTTTAAGCTACAATGAGCAGTTCTTC.

This clonotype occurred many times. This CDR3 is CASSLFGPSSYNEQFF. The CDR3 nucleotides are TGTGCCAGCAGCTTATTCGGACCGAGCTCCTACAATGAGCAGTTCTTC. The V call is TRBV7-3, the J call TRBJ2-1; D is unclear. Trimming cost V 2 bases and J 0 bases, with 11 bases left between them. This CDR3 comprises 16 residues. Germline CDR1 reads SGHTA; CDR2 reads FQGTGA.

As for this clonotype: At one end, the junction sequence differs from germline, possibly due to a read error. The V call is TRBV4-1, the J call TRBJ2-7, with 8 bases fitting TRBD1. CDR1 MGHRA and CDR2 YSYEKL come from the germline V gene. The CDR3 is 13 amino acids. The CDR3 here is CASSQYTGGEQYF. The CDR3 bases are TGTGCCAGCAGCCAATACACAGGGGGGGAGCAGTACTTC.

Concerning this clonotype itself: A much larger clone differs from this one at a single base, so this may be a read error. This chain uses TRBV11-2 with TRBJ2-2; 8 nucleotides align to TRBD2. Germline CDR1 reads SGHAT; CDR2 reads FQNNGV. The CDR3 length is 12 residues. CDR3: CASSLARGDLFF. As DNA, the CDR3 is TGTGCCAGCAGCTTAGCGCGGGGGGATCTGTTTTTT. The complete variable domain, with remaining parts taken from reference TRBV11-2 and TRBJ2-2, reads EAGVAQSPRYKIIEKRQSVAFWCNPISGHATLYWYQQILGQGPKLLIQFQNNGVVDDSQLPKDRFSAERLKGVDSTLKIQPAKLEDSAVYLCASSLARGDLFFGEGSRLTVL.

This clonotype was seen many times. This chain uses TRBV7-2 with TRBJ2-5; TRBD1 matches 7 bases. The length of the CDR3 is 15 residues. With 4 bases clipped from V and 5 bases from J, the junction kept 10 bases outside the gene matches. Germline loops: CDR1 SGHTA, CDR2 FQGNSA. The CDR3 loop reads CASSSFQTGSETQYF. The CDR3 DNA reads as TGTGCCAGCAGCTCCTTCCAGACAGGGTCGGAGACCCAGTACTTC.

This clonotype was found many times. The chain has TRBV11-2 and TRBJ1-2; 7 bases agree with TRBD1. Germline CDR1 is SGHAT and CDR2 is FQNNGV. This CDR3 contains 15 residues. Unmatched junction bases numbered 15, after V lost 5 bases and J lost 9 bases. The CDR3 DNA follows: TGTGCCAGCAGCCCAGTCCCCGGGACAGTGAGGCGCTACACCTTC. Translating it yields CASSPVPGTVRRYTF. Using reference TRBV11-2 and TRBJ1-2 for the parts outside the CDR3, the full variable domain is EAGVAQSPRYKIIEKRQSVAFWCNPISGHATLYWYQQILGQGPKLLIQFQNNGVVDDSQLPKDRFSAERLKGVDSTLKIQPAKLEDSAVYLCASSPVPGTVRRYTFGSGTRLTVV.

In this sample, this clonotype turned up many times. The chain combines TRBV6-2 or TRBV6-3 with TRBJ2-3; TRBD2 matches at 12 bases. Unmatched junction bases numbered 5, after V lost 4 bases and J lost 0 bases. This CDR3 is built from 17 residues. Per the germline V gene, CDR1 is MNHEY and CDR2 is SVGEGT. The CDR3: CASSSGLAGTSTDTQYF. CDR3 in DNA: TGTGCCAGCAGTTCAGGACTAGCGGGGACTAGCACAGATACGCAGTATTTT.

This clonotype was recorded at least ten times. This chain connects TRBV7-3 to TRBJ2-4; maybe TRBD1 (6 bases). The CDR3 has 19 amino acids. Trimming removed 5 bases from V and 0 bases from J, with 23 bases in between. The germline gives CDR1 SGHTA, CDR2 FQGTGA. CDR3 nucleotide sequence: TGTGCCAGCAGCATCAGGGGCTCCCACCCTTGGTTAGCCAAAAACATTCAGTACTTC. This encodes CASSIRGSHPWLAKNIQYF.

Ten or more counts support this clonotype. The genes are TRBV25-1 and TRBJ1-1, with D perhaps matching TRBD1 (6 bases). V lost 7 bases and J 5 bases, leaving 14 bases between the germline ends. CDR3 length: 13 residues. Germline V gene sequence: CDR1 MGHDK, CDR2 SYGVNS. The DNA of the CDR3 is TGTGCCAGCACCCAGGGGCCCTTGACTGAAGCTTTCTTT. It is translated as CASTQGPLTEAFF.

This clonotype was seen repeatedly, ten times or more. This sequence joins TRBV7-9 and TRBJ2-7, with TRBD2 identical over 8 bases. Germline CDR1 and CDR2: SEHNR and FQNEAQ (reference sequence). This CDR3 is built from 15 residues. V lost 2 bases and J lost 0; bases outside the gene matches: 3. The CDR3 DNA reads TGTGCCAGCAGCTTAATGACTAGCGTCTCCTACGAGCAGTACTTC. Protein product: CASSLMTSVSYEQYF.

The rearrangement uses TRBV14 and TRBJ2-7, with D perhaps matching TRBD1 (5 bases). Germline V lookup: CDR1 SGHDN, CDR2 FVKESK. The CDR3 consists of 15 residues. With 3 bases removed from V and 0 bases from J, the gap between germline ends came to 12 bases. The CDR3 DNA sequence: TGTGCCAGCAGCCAGACCTCGACAGCCTCCTACGAGCAGTACTTC. Protein product: CASSQTSTASYEQYF.

The chain employs TRBV4-3 and TRBJ2-5; D is undetermined. Between the trimmed V and J ends, which lost 0 bases and 0 bases, there was a span of 11 bases. This CDR3 has 16 residues. Germline V gene data show CDR1 as LGHNA and CDR2 as YSLEER. CDR3 residues: CASSQDFTSYQETQYF. The DNA for the CDR3 is TGCGCCAGCAGCCAAGATTTCACATCGTACCAAGAGACCCAGTACTTC.

About this clonotype: Relative to the germline gene, one junction end is altered; a read error may explain this. The chain links TRBV20-1 to TRBJ1-4; D perhaps matches TRBD1 (5 bases). Germline loops: CDR1 DFQATT, CDR2 SNEGSKA (reference sequence). There are 15 residues in the CDR3. This CDR3 is CSARDWARAAEKLLF. CDR3 coding DNA: TGCAGTGCTAGAGATTGGGCCAGGGCGGCTGAAAAACTGTTGTTT.